This T cell receptor beta chain was identified during a study of blood T cell repertoires in COVID-19. Overall study: Samples taken during acute and convalescent COVID-19 were collected in the United States, Italy and Spain. T cells, B-cell-depleted T cells, or PBMCs provided the cDNA or gDNA that served as material.

Under the authors' procedure: Estimation of nucleated cell counts relied on the amplification of reference gene primers. Repertoires were generated with immunoSEQ multiplex PCR, while TCRdb's copy carries only in-frame clones and drops some. V and J calls and clone size are copied from that table; D and trimming were computed from the DNA. There are 200,000 to 300,000 clones in the sample; about 70% occur only once, and 3.3% lies in the top ten. The CDR3 is 13 residues long. The V gene's germline CDR1 is SEHNR and CDR2 FQNEAQ (reference sequence). Trimming removed 5 bases at V and 5 bases at J, with 11 bases between.

The chain recombines TRBV7-9 with TRBJ2-3; a possible D gene is TRBD2 (6 bases). This receptor was identified in a woman of 80 years or more with acute or convalescent COVID-19. Sequenced sample: peripheral blood. CDR3 amino acids: CASSGKGGDTQYF. The CDR3 DNA reads TGTGCCAGCAGCGGGAAGGGAGGAGATACGCAGTATTTT.